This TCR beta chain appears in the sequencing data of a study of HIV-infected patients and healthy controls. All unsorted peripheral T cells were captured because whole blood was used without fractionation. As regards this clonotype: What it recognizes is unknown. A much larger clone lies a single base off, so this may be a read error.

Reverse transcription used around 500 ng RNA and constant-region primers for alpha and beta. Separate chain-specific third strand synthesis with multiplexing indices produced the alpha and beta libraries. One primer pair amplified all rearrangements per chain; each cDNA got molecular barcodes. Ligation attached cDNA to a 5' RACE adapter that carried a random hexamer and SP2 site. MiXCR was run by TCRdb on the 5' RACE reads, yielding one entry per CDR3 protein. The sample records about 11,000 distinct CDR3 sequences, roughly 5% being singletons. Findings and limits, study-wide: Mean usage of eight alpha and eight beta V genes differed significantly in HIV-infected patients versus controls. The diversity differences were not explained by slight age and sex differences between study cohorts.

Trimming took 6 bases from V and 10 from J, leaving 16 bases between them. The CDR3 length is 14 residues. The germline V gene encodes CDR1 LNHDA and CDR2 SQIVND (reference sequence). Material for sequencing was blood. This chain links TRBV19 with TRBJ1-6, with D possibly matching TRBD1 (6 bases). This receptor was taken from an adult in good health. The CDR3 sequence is CASRVQTGLSPLHF. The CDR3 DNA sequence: TGTGCCAGTAGAGTTCAGACAGGCCTCTCACCCCTCCACTTT.